The rows below give T cell receptor beta chains drawn from one sample of a study of shared clonotypes between healthy human individuals. Some clones are missing from TCRdb's copy, which holds only in-frame ones; the method was immunoSEQ multiplex PCR. The table records more than 400,000 clones, 78% of them present only once. Sequenced input: PBMCs. These receptors originate from a woman in her 40s in good health. Some clones in this sample may be carry-over from other donors' samples. The CDR3 runs from the conserved cysteine through the conserved F or W. The D gene is left open where the match is weak. A row's size may be missing; if present it is once, few, many or a size class.

j_gene,v_gene,d_gene,abundance,CDR3aa,CDR3nt
TRBJ1-6,TRBV4-1,-,-,CASSQDRGIYNSPLHF,TGCGCCAGCAGCCAAGACAGGGGAATCTATAATTCACCCCTCCACTTT
TRBJ2-7,TRBV19,TRBD2,-,CASSIGLADTYEQYF,TGTGCCAGTAGTATTGGACTAGCGGACACCTACGAGCAGTACTTC
TRBJ2-7,TRBV5-1,TRBD1,-,CASSLGQGALEQYF,TGCGCCAGCAGCTTGGGACAGGGGGCGTTGGAGCAGTACTTC
TRBJ1-1,TRBV29-1,TRBD1,-,CSVGFAGGNTEAFF,TGCAGCGTTGGTTTTGCAGGGGGTAACACTGAAGCTTTCTTT
TRBJ2-2,TRBV6-5,-,-,CASSMTLPGELFF,TGTGCCAGCAGTATGACCCTCCCCGGGGAGCTGTTTTTT
TRBJ2-7,TRBV11-3,-,-,CASSLYTGIGYEQYF,TGTGCCAGCAGCTTGTATACGGGAATCGGGTACGAGCAGTACTTC
TRBJ1-1,TRBV7-9,-,-,CASSILALRLNTEAFF,TGTGCCAGCAGCATCCTCGCACTACGTTTGAACACTGAAGCTTTCTTT
TRBJ1-4,TRBV9,-,-,CASSASDSHEKLFF,TGTGCCAGCAGCGCCTCGGACAGCCATGAAAAACTGTTTTTT
TRBJ1-6,TRBV9,-,-,CASSVGIEETPLHF,TGTGCCAGCAGCGTAGGGATCGAAGAAACACCCCTCCACTTT
TRBJ2-3,TRBV7-2,-,-,CASSLEWTIGADTQYF,TGTGCCAGCAGCTTGGAGTGGACTATCGGTGCCGATACGCAGTATTTT
TRBJ2-2,TRBV9,TRBD1,many,CASSPQGTGYTGELFF,TGTGCCAGCAGCCCCCAGGGGACAGGGTACACCGGGGAGCTGTTTTTT
TRBJ1-2,TRBV7-8,-,-,CASSLSRGEGNYGYTF,TGTGCCAGCAGCTTAAGTAGGGGGGAAGGAAACTATGGCTACACCTTC
TRBJ1-5,TRBV6-4,TRBD1,once,CASRYRGVRPQHF,TGTGCCAGCAGATACAGGGGTGTGCGGCCCCAGCATTTT
TRBJ1-5,TRBV30,TRBD1,-,CAWSVPLDRAGNQPQHF,TGTGCCTGGAGTGTCCCCCTTGACAGGGCCGGCAATCAGCCCCAGCATTTT
TRBJ2-5,TRBV10-1,-,-,CASSDGGAGETQYF,TGCGCCAGCAGTGACGGAGGGGCCGGCGAGACCCAGTACTTC
TRBJ2-7,TRBV7-2,-,-,CASSLVGVADF,TGTGCCAGCAGCTTAGTTGGGGTCGCCGACTTC
TRBJ1-1,TRBV30,-,-,CDWSVVLGTEAFF,TGTGACTGGAGTGTGGTACTAGGAACTGAAGCTTTCTTT
TRBJ1-4,TRBV30,TRBD1,-,CAWTDRGGDEKLFF,TGTGCCTGGACCGACAGGGGGGGTGATGAAAAACTGTTTTTT
TRBJ2-7,TRBV18,TRBD2,few,CASSLTHGLASFYEQYF,TGTGCCAGCTCGCTGACCCATGGACTAGCGAGTTTCTACGAGCAGTACTTC
TRBJ2-5,TRBV7-3,-,-,CASSLPGSYQETQYF,TGTGCCAGCAGCTTACCGGGGAGCTACCAAGAGACCCAGTACTTC
TRBJ2-2,TRBV19,TRBD2,-,CASNQRAGGFTGELFF,TGTGCCAGTAACCAACGGGCGGGAGGGTTCACCGGGGAGCTGTTTTTT
TRBJ2-7,TRBV6-1,-,-,CATSDMAGSSYEQYF,TGTGCCACCTCGGACATGGCGGGGAGCTCCTACGAGCAGTACTTC
TRBJ2-7,TRBV11-1,TRBD1,-,CASSLEGQSLYEQYF,TGTGCCAGCAGCTTAGAGGGACAGAGTCTTTACGAGCAGTACTTC
TRBJ2-1,TRBV29-1,TRBD1,-,CSVEERDRGLDEQFF,TGCAGCGTTGAAGAACGCGACAGGGGGCTCGATGAGCAGTTCTTC
TRBJ1-1,TRBV15,-,-,CATSRDRVNTEAFF,TGTGCCACCTCCAGAGACAGAGTGAACACTGAAGCTTTCTTT
TRBJ1-6,TRBV5-6,-,-,CASSFSGQISYNSPLHF,TGTGCCAGCAGCTTCTCCGGACAGATCTCCTATAATTCACCCCTCCACTTT
TRBJ2-7,TRBV10-2,-,-,CASSPSAGQSEQYF,TGCGCCAGCAGTCCTTCAGCCGGACAGAGCGAGCAGTACTTC
TRBJ1-5,TRBV7-2,-,-,CASSLRANQPQHF,TGTGCCAGCAGCTTAAGGGCCAATCAGCCCCAGCATTTT
TRBJ1-1,TRBV7-3,-,-,CASSLTGGLNTEAFF,TGTGCCAGCAGCTTAACGGGGGGGCTGAACACTGAAGCTTTCTTT
TRBJ2-1,TRBV15,TRBD2,-,CATSRARTSGDYNEQFF,TGTGCCACCAGCAGAGCAAGGACTAGCGGGGACTACAATGAGCAGTTCTTC
TRBJ2-7,TRBV7-9,TRBD2,-,CASSWGTSQVGPSYEQYF,TGTGCCAGCAGCTGGGGGACTAGCCAGGTGGGGCCATCCTACGAGCAGTACTTC
TRBJ2-7,TRBV5-1,TRBD1,once,CASSVTGGVHEQYF,TGCGCCAGCAGCGTGACAGGGGGCGTTCACGAGCAGTACTTC
TRBJ2-3,TRBV7-7,-,-,CASSLGLSGDTQYF,TGTGCCAGCAGCTTAGGGCTATCCGGAGATACGCAGTATTTT
TRBJ2-2,TRBV7-3,TRBD2,-,CASSSLAGEGGELFF,TGTGCCAGCAGCTCCCTAGCGGGAGAGGGCGGGGAGCTGTTTTTT
TRBJ2-7,TRBV6-1,-,-,CASSEGRLDYSEQYF,TGTGCCAGCAGTGAAGGCCGACTAGACTACTCCGAGCAGTACTTC
TRBJ2-5,TRBV5-6,-,-,CASSLVSTQETQYF,TGTGCCAGCAGCTTGGTCAGCACCCAAGAGACCCAGTACTTC
TRBJ2-4,TRBV4-3,-,few,CASSQVTYGIQYF,TGCGCCAGCAGCCAAGTTACTTATGGCATTCAGTACTTC
TRBJ1-1,TRBV30,-,-,CAWRTADWTFF,TGTGCCTGGAGGACAGCCGACTGGACTTTCTTT
TRBJ2-7,TRBV29-1,-,-,CSVANSYEQYF,TGCAGCGTTGCAAACTCCTACGAGCAGTACTTC
TRBJ1-1,TRBV14,TRBD1,once,CASSQYRGTEAFF,TGTGCCAGCAGCCAGTACAGGGGTACTGAAGCTTTCTTT
TRBJ2-1,TRBV6-4,TRBD2,-,CASSELSGSHNEQFF,TGTGCCAGCAGTGAACTAAGCGGGAGCCACAATGAGCAGTTCTTC
TRBJ2-7,TRBV5-3,-,-,CARSLDGSYEQYF,TGTGCCAGAAGCTTGGACGGATCCTACGAGCAGTACTTC
TRBJ2-7,TRBV19,-,-,CASSPVTGNYEQYF,TGTGCCAGTAGTCCCGTTACAGGGAACTACGAGCAGTACTTC
TRBJ1-5,TRBV18,TRBD1,few,CASGPGQGIFQPQHF,TGTGCCAGCGGCCCGGGACAGGGTATATTTCAGCCCCAGCATTTT
TRBJ2-3,TRBV28,-,-,CASSSDYFGTDTQYF,TGTGCCAGCAGTTCGGACTATTTCGGCACAGATACGCAGTATTTT
TRBJ1-5,TRBV30,-,few,CAWSVPNQPQHF,TGTGCCTGGAGTGTCCCCAATCAGCCCCAGCATTTT
TRBJ2-7,TRBV6-1,TRBD1,-,CASNPDGTGAPEQYF,TGTGCCAGCAACCCCGACGGGACAGGGGCTCCCGAGCAGTACTTC
TRBJ1-4,TRBV4-2,TRBD1,few,CASSPPQGAGTNEKLFF,TGTGCCAGCAGCCCTCCTCAGGGGGCAGGCACTAATGAAAAACTGTTTTTT
TRBJ1-1,TRBV18,-,-,CASSPNYSTEAFF,TGTGCCAGCTCACCTAATTATAGCACTGAAGCTTTCTTT
TRBJ1-1,TRBV2,-,-,CATLQQRYMNTEAFF,TGTGCCACCCTGCAACAGAGGTACATGAACACTGAAGCTTTCTTT
TRBJ2-5,TRBV7-3,TRBD1,once,CASSSGTGLLETQYF,TGTGCCAGCAGCTCCGGGACAGGGCTGTTAGAGACCCAGTACTTC
TRBJ2-1,TRBV28,TRBD1,-,CASRPQGARSYNEQFF,TGTGCCAGCAGACCACAGGGGGCTAGGTCCTACAATGAGCAGTTCTTC
TRBJ2-3,TRBV7-9,-,-,CASSSEIHTQYF,TGTGCCAGCAGCTCGGAAATTCATACGCAGTATTTT
TRBJ2-7,TRBV5-1,-,few,CASSLQETVASYEQYF,TGCGCCAGCAGCCTACAGGAGACAGTGGCTTCCTACGAGCAGTACTTC
TRBJ2-3,TRBV19,TRBD1,-,CASSMDRAMTDTQYF,TGTGCCAGTAGTATGGACAGGGCGATGACAGATACGCAGTATTTT
TRBJ2-3,TRBV6-6,TRBD1,-,CASSSDRETDTQYF,TGTGCCAGCAGTTCCGACAGGGAGACAGATACGCAGTATTTT
TRBJ1-2,TRBV7-3,-,-,CASSPKGGGYGYTF,TGTGCCAGCAGCCCAAAAGGGGGAGGTTATGGCTACACCTTC
TRBJ1-4,TRBV18,-,-,CASSKEQGQINEKLFF,TGTGCCAGCTCAAAAGAACAGGGACAAATTAATGAAAAACTGTTTTTT
TRBJ2-7,TRBV11-2,-,-,CASSKNPYEQYF,TGTGCCAGCTCTAAAAACCCCTACGAGCAGTACTTC
TRBJ2-7,TRBV27,TRBD1,-,CASSPRRTGLFNEQYF,TGTGCCAGCAGTCCCCGCAGGACAGGGCTATTCAACGAGCAGTACTTC